These 6 T cell receptor beta chains came from one sample sequenced in a study of blood T cells in healthy people across ages. Primers used in a second PCR of roughly 6 to 12 cycles were a sample-barcoded 5' primer and a J-beta primer mix. TCRdb reanalysed the 5' RACE reads using MiXCR and keeps one entry per CDR3 protein. The sample has under 750,000 distinct CDR3 sequences, around 50% seen once. The sequenced sample was blood. These receptors originate from an older man in good health.

The table lists this clonotype with a few counts. The chain joins TRBV5-1 to TRBJ2-3; perhaps TRBD1 as D (6 bases). The V gene's germline CDR1 is SGHRS and CDR2 YFSETQ. V lost 0 bases and J lost 6, with 11 bases in between. CDR3 length: 14 residues. CDR3 residues: CASSLETRGDTQYF. As DNA, the CDR3 is TGCGCCAGCAGCTTGGAGACGAGGGGGGATACGCAGTATTTT.

This clonotype was observed at least ten times. The CDR3 region is CASSLVRFGQQTYNEQFF. In DNA form, the CDR3 reads TGTGCCAGCAGCTTAGTTCGTTTTGGTCAGCAGACATACAATGAGCAGTTCTTC. The J gene is TRBJ2-1, the V gene TRBV7-8; no definite D call. V was pared by 1 base and J by 4 bases, with 20 bases between. CDR3 size: 18 residues. The germline CDR1 and CDR2 sequences are SGHVS and FQNEAQ.

V is TRBV12-3 or TRBV12-4 and J is TRBJ2-7; 9 bases agree with TRBD2. The CDR3 covers 15 residues. V dropped 3 bases and J dropped 4; count of bases not matched to a gene: 7. The CDR3, as DNA: TGTGCCAGCAGTTTCGCGGCGGGAGGGCTATACGAGCAGTACTTC. Its protein is CASSFAAGGLYEQYF.

The chain employs TRBV21-1 and TRBJ2-3; TRBD1 reflects the table's D call only, with no check against the DNA. TRBV21-1 has pseudogene status. The CDR3 totals 15 residues. The CDR3 reads CASSPGGAEADTQYF. In DNA form, the CDR3 reads TGTGCCAGCAGCCCCGGCGGCGCCGAGGCAGATACGCAGTATTTT.

This clonotype was observed a single time. The gene calls are TRBV20-1 and TRBJ2-7; the D gene is possibly TRBD1 (6 bases). Trimming pared 0 bases from V and 9 bases from J, leaving 15 bases between. Germline CDR1 and CDR2: DFQATT and SNEGSKA (reference sequence). CDR3 length equals 13 residues. CDR3 nucleotide sequence: TGCAGTGCTAGAGAGGGGGCACTCCTTGTGCAGTACTTC. Translation: CSAREGALLVQYF.

The chain is built from TRBV7-3 and TRBJ2-3, with D perhaps matching TRBD2 (6 bases). The CDR3 has 17 amino acids. From germline, CDR1 is SGHTA and CDR2 FQGTGA. Trimming removed 2 bases at V and 3 bases at J, with 18 bases between. CDR3 in amino acids: CASSLDPTGAATDTQYF. The CDR3, as DNA: TGTGCCAGCAGCTTAGACCCCACGGGAGCCGCGACAGATACGCAGTATTTT. Filled out from reference TRBV7-3 and TRBJ2-3, the complete variable domain reads GAGVSQTPSNKVTEKGKYVELRCDPISGHTALYWYRQSLGQGPEFLIYFQGTGAADDSGLPNDRFFAVRPEGSVSTLKIQRTERGDSAVYLCASSLDPTGAATDTQYFGPGTRLTVL.